This T cell receptor beta chain was recovered during a study of vaccination and CD4 T cells after COVID-19. The treatment here: roughly 10-day PBMC culture with coronavirus spike peptide pools or control peptides (ViraFEST assay). During the years 2011-2018, before the COVID-19 pandemic, the unexposed donor's CD4+ T cells were collected. This clonotype was detected a few times. Its antigen is undetermined. Sequenced with the Oncomine TCR Beta short-read assay was DNA taken from cultured CD4+ T cells. TCRdb redid the calling of the PCR reads with MiXCR, one entry per CDR3 protein. The sample includes 8,900 or so distinct CDR3 sequences, approximately 34% of them seen just once. The clonotype was recovered from a human donor in good health. Sequenced sample: CD4+ T cells from blood, cultured in vitro.

The CDR3 protein is CASKIGTVNYGYTF. DNA of the CDR3: TGTGCCAGCAAAATAGGGACAGTTAACTATGGCTACACCTTC. V gene TRBV28 combines with J gene TRBJ1-2; 7 positions agree with TRBD1. Per the germline V gene, CDR1 is MDHEN and CDR2 is SYDVKM. Germline trimming cut 7 bases from V and 1 base from J; bases unmatched to any gene: 6. This CDR3 contains 14 residues.